A single sample is the source of the 9 T cell receptor beta chains below, sequenced in a study of blood T cell repertoires in COVID-19. TCRdb keeps only in-frame clones here, not all; method: immunoSEQ multiplex PCR. The sample holds some 350,000 clones, over 80% seen once. Sequenced input: PBMCs or T cells enriched from blood (not recorded which). These receptors all stem from a young man who had recovered from COVID-19.

V is TRBV4-1 and J is TRBJ1-5; D uncertain. The CDR3 consists of 15 residues. Per germline, CDR1 MGHRA and CDR2 YSYEKL. Between the trimmed V and J ends, which lost 1 base and 0 bases, there was a span of 7 bases. DNA for the CDR3: TGCGCCAGCAGCCAAGTCGGGGTTAGCAATCAGCCCCAGCATTTT. Translation gives CASSQVGVSNQPQHF.

V is TRBV18 and J is TRBJ1-5; 10 bases are a match to TRBD1. The trim removed 1 base at V and 6 bases at J, leaving 6 bases unmatched. CDR3 length equals 16 residues. The germline V gene has CDR1 KGHSH and CDR2 LQKENI. This CDR3 reads CASSPRQGAEFQPQHF. The CDR3, as DNA: TGTGCCAGCTCACCACGACAGGGGGCAGAGTTTCAGCCCCAGCATTTT.

The J gene is TRBJ1-2, the V gene TRBV5-5; tentative D call: TRBD1 (6 bases). Trimming shortened V by 4 bases and J by 6 bases, and 16 bases separated the two germline ends. Germline V gene sequence: CDR1 SGHKS, CDR2 YYEKEE (reference sequence). The CDR3 contains 14 residues. CDR3: CASSPDWAGDGYTF. The DNA for the CDR3 is TGTGCCAGCAGCCCCGACTGGGCAGGGGATGGCTACACCTTC.

The chain combines TRBV9 with TRBJ1-2, with 9 nucleotides matching TRBD1. CDR1 and CDR2 from the germline V gene are SGDLS and YYNGEE. The CDR3 sequence is 16 residues long. The trim removed 0 bases at V and 8 bases at J, leaving 11 bases unmatched. CDR3 residues: CASSVGRSGTGNGYTF. Written as DNA, the CDR3 is TGTGCCAGCAGCGTAGGTCGTTCCGGGACAGGGAACGGCTACACCTTC.

The CDR3 sequence is CASSPTRDRGLLMAYEQYF. In DNA, the CDR3 is TGTGCCAGCTCGCCCACCCGAGACAGGGGCCTTCTGATGGCATACGAGCAGTACTTC. V is TRBV18 and J is TRBJ2-7; 8 nucleotides match TRBD1. CDR3 length equals 19 residues. Trimming cost V 6 bases and J 4 bases; bases outside gene matches: 23. Germline V gene lookup returns CDR1 KGHSH and CDR2 LQKENI. The full variable domain, in which reference TRBV18 and TRBJ2-7 provide the parts outside the CDR3, is NAGVMQNPRHLVRRRGQEARLRCSPMKGHSHVYWYRQLPEEGLKFMVYLQKENIIDESGMPKERFSAEFPKEGPSILRIQQVVRGDSAAYFCASSPTRDRGLLMAYEQYFGPGTRLTVT.

CDR3 loop: CASSLLVGSSYNEQFF. CDR3 DNA: TGTGCCAGCAGCTTATTGGTGGGGAGCTCCTACAATGAGCAGTTCTTC. The chain joins TRBV7-9 to TRBJ2-1, with a possible D match to TRBD2 (5 bases). Per germline, CDR1 SEHNR and CDR2 FQNEAQ (reference sequence). The CDR3 totals 16 residues. V lost 2 bases to trimming and J lost 0 bases, with 11 bases between them.

This rearrangement joins TRBV19 to TRBJ2-7; a possible D gene is TRBD2 (5 bases). There are 13 residues in the CDR3. Germline V gene sequence: CDR1 LNHDA, CDR2 SQIVND (reference sequence). With 6 bases removed from V and 4 bases from J, the gap between germline ends came to 13 bases. The CDR3 DNA reads as TGTGCCAGTAGGACTGGTCGGGGATACGAGCAGTACTTC. Its translation: CASRTGRGYEQYF.

The chain has TRBV5-6 and TRBJ2-7, with a weak D call TRBD2 (7 bases). CDR3 size: 13 residues. V was clipped by 5 bases and J by 3 bases, with 12 bases between them. The germline V gene encodes CDR1 SGHDT and CDR2 YYEEEE. CDR3 DNA sequence: TGTGCCAGCAGTCCTAGGGGGGGCTACGAGCAGTACTTC. It encodes CASSPRGGYEQYF.

There are a few counts of this clone. The chain links TRBV29-1 to TRBJ2-2; weak D call: TRBD1 (5 bases). CDR1 and CDR2 from the germline V gene are SQVTM and ANQGSEA. CDR3 length: 13 amino acids. The V end was cut by 5 bases, the J end by 3 bases, with 10 bases between. CDR3 sequence: CSVTGRDTGELFF. DNA for the CDR3: TGCAGCGTTACAGGACGGGACACCGGGGAGCTGTTTTTT.